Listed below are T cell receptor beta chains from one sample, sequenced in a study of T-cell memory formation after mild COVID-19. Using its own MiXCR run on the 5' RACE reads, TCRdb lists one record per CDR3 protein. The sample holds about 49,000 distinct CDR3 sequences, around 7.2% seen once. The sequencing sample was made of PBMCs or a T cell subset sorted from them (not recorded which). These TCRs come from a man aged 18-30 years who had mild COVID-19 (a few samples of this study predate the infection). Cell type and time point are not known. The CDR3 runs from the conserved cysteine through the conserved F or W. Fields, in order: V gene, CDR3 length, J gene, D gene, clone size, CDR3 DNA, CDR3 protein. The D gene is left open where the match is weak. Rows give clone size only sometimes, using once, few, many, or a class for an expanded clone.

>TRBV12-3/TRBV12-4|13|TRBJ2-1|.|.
TGTGCCAGCAGTTTACCTGGTCGGAATGAGCAGTTCTTC
CASSLPGRNEQFF
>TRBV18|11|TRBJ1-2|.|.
TGTGCCAGCTCACCGGAAGAAGTCTACACCTTC
CASSPEEVYTF
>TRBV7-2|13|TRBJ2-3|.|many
TGTGCCAGCGGGACCGCCGTCACAGATACGCAGTATTTT
CASGTAVTDTQYF
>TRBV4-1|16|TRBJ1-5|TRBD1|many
TGCGCCAGCAGCCAAGGCCCCACAGGGGGCTGGCAGCCCCAGCATTTT
CASSQGPTGGWQPQHF
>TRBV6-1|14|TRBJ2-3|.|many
TGTGCCAGCAGGGGACTGGGATACACAGATACGCAGTATTTT
CASRGLGYTDTQYF
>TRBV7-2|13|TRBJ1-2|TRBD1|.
TGTGCCAGCAGTTTAGGGGGCTCGTGGGGCTACACCTTC
CASSLGGSWGYTF
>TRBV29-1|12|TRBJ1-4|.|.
TGCAGCGCCTACCGGGGCGGTGAAAAACTGTTTTTT
CSAYRGGEKLFF
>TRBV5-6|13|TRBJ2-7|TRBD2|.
TGTGCCAGCAGCCCGGGGGGGCCCTACGAGCAGTACTTC
CASSPGGPYEQYF
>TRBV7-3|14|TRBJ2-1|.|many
TGTGCCAGCAGCTTATATTCCAGGGGAAATGAGCAGTTCTTC
CASSLYSRGNEQFF
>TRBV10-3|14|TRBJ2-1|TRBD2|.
TGTGCCATCAGTGACCCTGGGGGGGACAATGAGCAGTTCTTC
CAISDPGGDNEQFF
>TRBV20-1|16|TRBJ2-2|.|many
TGCAGTGCTAGAGATCTCTTACGGGGGGCGGACGGGGAGCTGTTTTTT
CSARDLLRGADGELFF
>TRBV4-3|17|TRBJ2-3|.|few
TGCGCCAGCAGCCAAGACCTAGGTAGATATAGCACAGATACGCAGTATTTT
CASSQDLGRYSTDTQYF
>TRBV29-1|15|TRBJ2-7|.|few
TGCAGCGTTGATCGGAGGGCTATAATCCCCTACGAGCAGTACTTC
CSVDRRAIIPYEQYF
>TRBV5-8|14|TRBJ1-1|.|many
TGTGCCAGCAGCTTGGTCGGGGGGGTCACTGAAGCTTTCTTT
CASSLVGGVTEAFF
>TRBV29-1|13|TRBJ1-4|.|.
TGCAGCTCCTCGGGCCCGGAAAATGAAAAACTGTTTTTT
CSSSGPENEKLFF
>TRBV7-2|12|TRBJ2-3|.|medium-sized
TGTGCCAGCAGCTTACTAAGAGATACGCAGTATTTT
CASSLLRDTQYF
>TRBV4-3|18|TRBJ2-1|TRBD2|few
TGCGCCAGCAGCCAAGATCTGGTGCGGGGGAACTCCTACAATGAGCAGTTCTTC
CASSQDLVRGNSYNEQFF
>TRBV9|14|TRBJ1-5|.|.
TGTGCCAGCAGCGTAATAGGAGGAGTGGGGCCCCAGCATTTT
CASSVIGGVGPQHF
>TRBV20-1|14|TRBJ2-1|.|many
TGCAGTGCTAGAGATTGGTCGGGGTCCAATGAGCAGTTCTTC
CSARDWSGSNEQFF
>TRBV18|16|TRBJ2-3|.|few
TGTGCCAGCTCACCCCCGGGACAATCGTCAGGGGATACGCAGTATTTT
CASSPPGQSSGDTQYF
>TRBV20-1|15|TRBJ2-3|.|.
TGCAGTGCTAGAGATTCCCGAGGATTCACAGATACGCAGTATTTT
CSARDSRGFTDTQYF
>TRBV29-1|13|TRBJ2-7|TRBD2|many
TGCAGCGTCTCCCGGACTAGCTCCTACGAGCAGTACTTC
CSVSRTSSYEQYF
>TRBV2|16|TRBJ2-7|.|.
TGTGCCAGCAGTAGATCCCGCCAGGCCGGGTGGTTGGAGCAGTACTTC
CASSRSRQAGWLEQYF
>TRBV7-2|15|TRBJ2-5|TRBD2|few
TGTGCCAGCAGCTCGGGACTAGCGGGGAGGGAGACCCAGTACTTC
CASSSGLAGRETQYF
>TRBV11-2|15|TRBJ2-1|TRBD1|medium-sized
TGTGCCAGCAGCATACGGGACAGGGTCCACAATGAGCAGTTCTTC
CASSIRDRVHNEQFF
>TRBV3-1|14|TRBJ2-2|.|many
TGCGCCAGCAGCCAGGGGGGGAACACCGGGGAGCTGTTTTTT
CASSQGGNTGELFF
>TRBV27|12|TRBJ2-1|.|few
TGTGCCAGCAGTTTCCGGACAAGTCCCCCCTTCTTC
CASSFRTSPPFF
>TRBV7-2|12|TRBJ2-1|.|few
TGTGCCAGCAGCTTAGCCTATAATGAGCAGTTCTTC
CASSLAYNEQFF
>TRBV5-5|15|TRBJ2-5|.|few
TGTGCCAGCAGTCATGACGGGACGGAGAAAGAGACCCAGTACTTC
CASSHDGTEKETQYF
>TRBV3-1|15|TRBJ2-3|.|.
TGTGCCAGCAGCCAAGATCAGCGGGGCACAGATACGCAGTATTTT
CASSQDQRGTDTQYF
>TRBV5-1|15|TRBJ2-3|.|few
TGCGCCAGCAGCCGAACCAGGGGCCAGGGGGATACGCAGTATTTT
CASSRTRGQGDTQYF